One and the same sample provided the 16 T cell receptor beta chains below, sequenced in a study of blood T cell repertoires in COVID-19. This table comes from immunoSEQ multiplex PCR, and its TCRdb copy is limited to in-frame clones, with some not included. Among some 150,000 clones listed, 70% to 90% were seen once. The sequencing sample was made of peripheral blood. The source is a woman aged 40 to 50 with active or convalescent COVID-19.

This rearrangement joins TRBV18 to TRBJ1-5; a weak D match, TRBD1 (6 bases). Trimming took 0 bases from V and 7 from J, leaving 13 bases between them. The CDR3 contains 15 residues. In germline, CDR1 is KGHSH, CDR2 LQKENI. The CDR3 coding sequence is TGTGCCAGCTCACCACCAGGACAGCAAGGGCAGCCCCAGCATTTT. Its translation is CASSPPGQQGQPQHF. The whole variable domain, filled in from reference TRBV18 and TRBJ1-5, reads NAGVMQNPRHLVRRRGQEARLRCSPMKGHSHVYWYRQLPEEGLKFMVYLQKENIIDESGMPKERFSAEFPKEGPSILRIQQVVRGDSAAYFCASSPPGQQGQPQHFGDGTRLSIL.

The chain links TRBV7-8 to TRBJ2-5; 9 bases fit TRBD1. Germline V lookup: CDR1 SGHVS, CDR2 FQNEAQ. The CDR3 sequence is 15 residues long. The V gene end was trimmed by 5 bases and the J gene end by 5 bases; junction bases not matched to a gene: 9. This chain's CDR3 is CASSAWDREGETQYF. The CDR3 bases are TGTGCCAGCAGCGCCTGGGACAGGGAGGGCGAGACCCAGTACTTC.

The chain is built from TRBV28 and TRBJ1-1; 7 bases fit TRBD1. The CDR3 is 15 residues long. Germline V gene sequence: CDR1 MDHEN, CDR2 SYDVKM. V dropped 5 bases and J dropped 1; count of bases not matched to a gene: 7. CDR3 nucleotide sequence: TGTGCCAGCAGTCCGCACAGGGGCGGGAACACTGAAGCTTTCTTT. It specifies CASSPHRGGNTEAFF. The full variable domain, its missing parts supplied by reference TRBV28 and TRBJ1-1, is DVKVTQSSRYLVKRTGEKVFLECVQDMDHENMFWYRQDPGLGLRLIYFSYDVKMKEKGDIPEGYSVSREKKERFSLILESASTNQTSMYLCASSPHRGGNTEAFFGQGTRLTVV.

V and J are TRBV9 and TRBJ1-2, with a weak D call TRBD1 (6 bases). Germline values: CDR1 SGDLS, CDR2 YYNGEE. This CDR3 spans 17 amino acids. The V end was cut by 3 bases, the J end by 0 bases, with 18 bases between. CDR3 bases: TGTGCCAGCAGCGCAGAGCTAAGACAGGTACCTAACTATGGCTACACCTTC. Translating gives CASSAELRQVPNYGYTF.

The V call is TRBV28, the J call TRBJ1-6; 10 nucleotides agree with TRBD1. Germline V gene data show CDR1 as MDHEN and CDR2 as SYDVKM. V gave up 6 bases and J gave up 14 bases; unmatched junction bases: 13. This CDR3 is built from 15 residues. CDR3 sequence (DNA): TGTGCCAGCAGGAAAGGGGGGACAGGGGATCCGGCCCTCCACTTT. It encodes CASRKGGTGDPALHF.

The chain is built from TRBV7-8 and TRBJ1-3, with 8 bases matching TRBD1. The CDR3 spans 14 residues. The germline CDR1 and CDR2 sequences are SGHVS and FQNEAQ. V was clipped by 10 bases and J by 0 bases; unmatched bases: 5. CDR3 residues: CATRDRYSGNTIYF. In DNA, the CDR3 is TGTGCCACCCGGGACAGGTACTCTGGAAACACCATATATTTT.

The genes are TRBV28 and TRBJ1-1; 8 bases align to TRBD1. Germline V CDR1 and CDR2: MDHEN, SYDVKM. There are 15 residues in the CDR3. J lost 2 bases, V lost 6 bases, and 8 bases had no gene match. Here the CDR3 DNA reads TGTGCCAGCAGCTCCCAGGGGGCGCGAAACACTGAAGCTTTCTTT. Protein: CASSSQGARNTEAFF.

This chain links TRBV19 with TRBJ2-3, with TRBD1 matching 8 bases. Unmatched junction bases numbered 11, after V lost 1 base and J lost 2 bases. This CDR3 is 18 amino acids long. Germline loops: CDR1 LNHDA, CDR2 SQIVND (reference sequence). Here the CDR3 reads CASSIAAGTGFSTDTQYF. The CDR3 DNA reads as TGTGCCAGTAGTATAGCCGCCGGGACAGGTTTCTCCACAGATACGCAGTATTTT.

The CDR3 DNA reads as TGCGCCAGCAGCTTGGCGGCTAATGAAAAACTGTTTTTT. This translates into CASSLAANEKLFF. The chain joins TRBV5-1 to TRBJ1-4; D gene ambiguous. From germline, CDR1 is SGHRS and CDR2 YFSETQ. The ends were cut back, 0 bases at V and 3 bases at J, with 3 bases in the middle. This CDR3 has 13 amino acids.

The rearrangement links TRBV5-6 to TRBJ2-5; 9 positions match TRBD2. The CDR3 extends over 15 amino acids. Germline trimming cut 6 bases from V and 4 bases from J; bases unmatched to any gene: 10. Germline V gene data show CDR1 as SGHDT and CDR2 as YYEEEE. CDR3 region: CASIRGAGGIETQYF. CDR3 nucleotide sequence: TGTGCCAGCATCCGGGGGGCGGGAGGGATAGAGACCCAGTACTTC.

The rearrangement uses TRBV10-1 and TRBJ1-5; D not certain. Germline-derived CDR1 and CDR2 are WNHNN and SYGVQD (reference sequence). Deletions cut 7 bases from V and 0 bases from J, with 10 bases between. The CDR3 extends over 14 amino acids. CDR3 nucleotides: TGCGCCAGCATTTGCCAGGATAGCAATCAGCCCCAGCATTTT. Residues: CASICQDSNQPQHF.

This chain connects TRBV18 to TRBJ1-1; tentatively, D is TRBD1 (5 bases). Germline V gene lookup returns CDR1 KGHSH and CDR2 LQKENI. This CDR3 is 13 amino acids long. V dropped 3 bases and J dropped 4 bases, with 9 bases sitting between them. CDR3 region: CASSPPGGTEAFF. CDR3 nucleotide sequence: TGTGCCAGCTCACCCCCCGGGGGCACTGAAGCTTTCTTT.

The V and J genes are TRBV27 and TRBJ1-2; D might be TRBD1 (6 bases). The CDR3 extends over 15 amino acids. Germline V CDR1 and CDR2: MNHEY, SMNVEV (reference sequence). V lost 3 bases and J 8 bases, leaving 19 bases between the germline ends. CDR3 loop: CASSFSRGRVRGYTF. The DNA for the CDR3 is TGTGCCAGCAGTTTCTCCAGGGGTAGAGTACGGGGCTACACCTTC.

V and J are TRBV7-9 and TRBJ2-1, with TRBD2 as a possible D gene (5 bases). The CDR3 has 17 residues. Germline assignment: CDR1 SEHNR and CDR2 FQNEAQ (reference sequence). The V and J ends lost 1 base and 6 bases respectively, with 19 bases between them. The CDR3 sequence is CASSLGASWGRGNEQFF. The CDR3 coding sequence is TGTGCCAGCAGCTTAGGGGCTAGCTGGGGTAGAGGCAATGAGCAGTTCTTC.

This CDR3 reads CAWSSIGTEAFF. The DNA of the CDR3 is TGTGCCTGGAGCAGTATCGGGACAGAAGCTTTCTTT. The genes are TRBV30 and TRBJ1-1; D is perhaps TRBD1 (6 bases). The CDR3 has 12 amino acids. Trimming removed 3 bases at V and 8 bases at J, with 13 bases between. The V gene's germline CDR1 is GTSNPN and CDR2 SVGIG (reference sequence).

This chain joins TRBV5-5 and TRBJ1-5; D remains ambiguous. The germline CDR1 and CDR2 sequences are SGHKS and YYEKEE (reference sequence). CDR3 size: 15 residues. V lost 0 bases to trimming and J lost 0 bases, with 7 bases between them. CDR3 in DNA: TGTGCCAGCAGCTTGGCCTCTAATAGCAATCAGCCCCAGCATTTT. This translates into CASSLASNSNQPQHF.